This T cell receptor (beta chain) was identified during a study of blood T cell repertoires in COVID-19. The wider study: Sample material is recorded as cDNA or gDNA derived from T cells, B-cell-depleted T cells, or PBMCs.

There are 14 residues in the CDR3. V was clipped by 7 bases and J by 3 bases; unmatched bases: 7. Germline V gives CDR1 MNHEY, CDR2 SVGAGI. A case of COVID-19 had been met by exposed participants within 2 weeks before study entry. TCRdb's table, derived via immunoSEQ multiplex PCR, lists solely in-frame clones and lacks some. The table has some 190,000 clones, 80% seen once; the top ten hold over 13%. The V gene is TRBV6-5, the J gene TRBJ2-3; 7 positions match TRBD1. Material for sequencing was PBMCs or T cells enriched from blood (not recorded which). This sequence originates from a man in his 60s who had been exposed to COVID-19. The CDR3 is CASKTQGSTDTQYF. Here the CDR3 DNA reads TGTGCCAGCAAAACACAGGGGTCGACAGATACGCAGTATTTT.